The 2 T cell receptor beta chains below were found in one sample sequenced in a study of blood T cell repertoires in COVID-19. Method: immunoSEQ multiplex PCR; TCRdb's copy keeps in-frame clones and lacks some. The sample records about 200,000 clones, roughly 89% being singletons. Material for sequencing was PBMCs or T cells enriched from blood (not recorded which). These receptors were collected from a woman aged 40-49 years with acute COVID-19.

The chain employs TRBV7-6 and TRBJ2-1, with TRBD2 as a possible D gene (7 bases). The CDR3 consists of 16 residues. CDR1 and CDR2 from the germline V gene are SGHVS and FNYEAQ. Trimming removed 3 bases from V and 0 bases from J, with 12 bases in between. Here the CDR3 DNA reads TGTGCCAGCAGCTTGGCGGGGGCAAGCTCCTACAATGAGCAGTTCTTC. It encodes CASSLAGASSYNEQFF.

CDR3 bases: TGTGCCAGCAGTTCGGGGGACTCCTACGAGCAGTACTTC. Its protein is CASSSGDSYEQYF. This chain links TRBV28 with TRBJ2-7; D might be TRBD2 (6 bases). The CDR3 consists of 13 residues. V lost 4 bases and J lost 0, with 7 bases in between. In germline, CDR1 is MDHEN, CDR2 SYDVKM.